The 18 T cell receptor beta chains given below trace back to one sample, sequenced in a study of spatial heterogeneity in lung cancer. Points from the study as a whole: Mutation counts in tumors were tracked by counts of expanded intratumoral alpha and beta TCRs.

Their antigens remain unidentified. TCRdb re-derived calls from the 5' RACE reads in MiXCR, one entry per CDR3 protein. The table shows about 2,200 distinct CDR3 sequences, with approximately 11% occurring only once. Time point given: sample taken at primary tumor resection. The material was lung tumor tissue, obtained at surgery. These receptors were obtained from a female donor with early-stage non-small cell lung cancer.

This clonotype was found many times. The chain has TRBV12-3 or TRBV12-4 and TRBJ2-2; D not certain. V was trimmed by 5 bases and J by 0 bases, leaving 4 bases between them. The CDR3 is 13 amino acids. The CDR3 DNA reads TGTGCCAGCAGTCTAACGAACACCGGGGAGCTGTTTTTT. It codes for CASSLTNTGELFF.

The chain joins TRBV20-1 to TRBJ2-7, with D maybe TRBD2 (5 bases). Germline values: CDR1 DFQATT, CDR2 SNEGSKA (reference sequence). CDR3 length: 12 amino acids. Deletions cut 6 bases from V and 3 bases from J, with 12 bases between. CDR3 sequence reads: CSAGQRNYEQYF. CDR3 bases: TGCAGTGCCGGGCAGCGGAACTACGAGCAGTACTTC.

This clonotype is large. The genes are TRBV7-2 and TRBJ1-1; weak D call: TRBD1 (6 bases). The germline V and J ends were trimmed by 4 bases and 4 bases, with 13 bases remaining between them. This CDR3 is built from 14 residues. Germline loops: CDR1 SGHTA, CDR2 FQGNSA. The CDR3 sequence: CASSWGPKTTEAFF. For the CDR3, the DNA is TGTGCCAGCAGCTGGGGGCCGAAGACCACTGAAGCTTTCTTT.

By its share, this clonotype is medium-sized. J is TRBJ1-5 and V is TRBV6-2 or TRBV6-3; TRBD1 agrees at 8 bases. CDR1 is MNHEY and CDR2 is SVGEGT in the germline V gene. The CDR3 runs 16 residues. The trim removed 10 bases at V and 5 bases at J, leaving 16 bases unmatched. In nucleotides, the CDR3 is TGTGCCACCTCCACGAGAGTGACAGGGGTTGATCAGCCCCAGCATTTT. Protein sequence: CATSTRVTGVDQPQHF.

The chain employs TRBV11-2 and TRBJ2-3, with TRBD2 matching over 7 bases. The ends lost 0 bases at V and 4 bases at J; junction bases unmatched: 1. The germline V gene encodes CDR1 SGHAT and CDR2 FQNNGV. The CDR3 extends over 14 amino acids. The CDR3 bases are TGTGCCAGCAGCTTAGAAGGGAGGGCAGATACGCAGTATTTT. Protein: CASSLEGRADTQYF.

This clonotype has only a few counts. This chain uses TRBV29-1 with TRBJ2-5; either TRBD1 or TRBD2 may fit D (5 bases each). This CDR3 is built from 14 residues. Trimming removed 3 bases at V and 4 bases at J, with 15 bases between. Per germline, CDR1 SQVTM and CDR2 ANQGSEA. CDR3 DNA sequence: TGCAGCGTTGATTTGAGGGATCAGGGAGAGACCCAGTACTTC. Its translation: CSVDLRDQGETQYF.

By frequency in the sample, this clonotype is medium-sized. The rearrangement uses TRBV25-1 and TRBJ2-5, with 7 bases matching TRBD1. Germline CDR1 MGHDK, CDR2 SYGVNS. Losses at the gene ends were 3 bases for V and 7 bases for J; bases not matched to a gene: 8. The CDR3 covers 14 residues. This CDR3 is CASSDLTGVGTQYF. CDR3 coding DNA: TGTGCCAGCAGTGACTTAACAGGGGTAGGGACCCAGTACTTC.

This clonotype is judged medium-sized. The gene calls are TRBV30 and TRBJ2-7, with 7 nucleotides matching TRBD1. The CDR3 length is 13 residues. The germline CDR1 and CDR2 sequences are GTSNPN and SVGIG (reference sequence). The J segment lost 4 bases and the V segment lost 7 bases, leaving 10 bases of the junction unmatched. CDR3: CASDRQGLYEQYF. The CDR3 DNA reads as TGTGCCTCGGACCGACAGGGCTTGTACGAGCAGTACTTC.

This clonotype was observed a handful of times. This chain connects TRBV20-1 to TRBJ2-7; the match to TRBD2 covers 7 bases. The germline V gene encodes CDR1 DFQATT and CDR2 SNEGSKA (reference sequence). The V segment lost 0 bases and the J segment 3 bases; nucleotides outside the gene matches: 5. CDR3 length equals 14 residues. In nucleotides, the CDR3 is TGCAGTGCTAGAGACGGGAGGAGGGGCTACGAGCAGTACTTC. Residues: CSARDGRRGYEQYF.

Judged by abundance, this clonotype is medium-sized. The chain combines TRBV29-1 with TRBJ2-7; maybe TRBD1 (6 bases). This CDR3 has 11 residues. Trimming removed 6 bases at V and 6 bases at J, with 12 bases between. From germline, CDR1 is SQVTM and CDR2 ANQGSEA. This chain's CDR3 is CSVEVRGEQYF. CDR3 nucleotide sequence: TGCAGCGTGGAGGTCAGGGGCGAGCAGTACTTC.

This clonotype is medium-sized in the sample. This CDR3 reads CASRRGEAYPFGNEQFF. The CDR3 bases are TGTGCCAGCAGGCGAGGGGAAGCCTACCCATTTGGCAATGAGCAGTTCTTC. The V gene is TRBV6-5, the J gene TRBJ2-1, with D perhaps given as TRBD1 or TRBD2 (5 bases each). The germline gives CDR1 MNHEY, CDR2 SVGAGI. The CDR3 totals 17 residues. The V and J ends lost 6 bases and 6 bases respectively, with 24 bases between them.

By share, this clonotype ranks as medium-sized. The V call is TRBV4-1, the J call TRBJ1-4, with 8 nucleotides matching TRBD1. The V gene end was trimmed by 7 bases and the J gene end by 8 bases; junction bases not matched to a gene: 9. The CDR3 covers 14 residues. The germline gives CDR1 MGHRA, CDR2 YSYEKL. The CDR3 bases are TGCGCCAGCAAAACCGACAGGGGAGGGGAAAAACTGTTTTTT. Amino acids: CASKTDRGGEKLFF.

There are many counts of this clonotype. The chain joins TRBV10-3 to TRBJ1-2; possible D gene TRBD1, 6 bases. The CDR3 loop spans 14 amino acids. V lost 10 bases and J 5 bases, leaving 20 bases between the germline ends. Germline V gene data show CDR1 as ENHRY and CDR2 as SYGVKD. CDR3 nucleotide sequence: TGTGCCAGCGGATACGGGGGGGGCGCTTATGGCTACACCTTC. Its protein is CASGYGGGAYGYTF.

This rearrangement joins TRBV5-8 to TRBJ1-1, with unresolved D. The V end lost 4 bases, the J end lost 0 bases, and 13 bases lay between the germline ends. The CDR3 runs to 15 residues. The germline CDR1 and CDR2 sequences are SGHTS and YDEGEE. Written as DNA, the CDR3 is TGTGCCAGCAGCATGTACAGTTCCCTGAACACTGAAGCTTTCTTT. The encoded protein is CASSMYSSLNTEAFF.

In its sample, this clonotype ranks as medium-sized (0.01 to 0.1%). The V gene is TRBV11-2, the J gene TRBJ1-1, with D tentatively TRBD1 (5 bases). V was cut by 5 bases and J by 5 bases, with 18 bases left in between. The CDR3 is 15 amino acids. CDR1 SGHAT and CDR2 FQNNGV come from the germline V gene. CDR3 loop: CASSLNRPRGTEAFF. In DNA, the CDR3 is TGTGCCAGCAGCCTCAACAGGCCCCGGGGGACTGAAGCTTTCTTT.

By frequency in the sample, this clonotype is medium-sized. The chain combines TRBV7-9 with TRBJ1-1; D gene uncertain. V shed 3 bases and J shed 6 bases, with 11 bases lying between them. The length of the CDR3 is 13 residues. The V gene's germline CDR1 is SEHNR and CDR2 FQNEAQ (reference sequence). CDR3: CASSFYGDAEAFF. The CDR3 DNA reads TGTGCCAGCAGCTTTTACGGGGATGCTGAAGCTTTCTTT.

The gene calls are TRBV7-2 and TRBJ1-3; TRBD1 matches 7 bases. Looked up from germline, CDR1 is SGHTA and CDR2 is FQGNSA. The V segment lost 3 bases and the J segment 3 bases; nucleotides outside the gene matches: 2. The CDR3 is 14 amino acids. The CDR3 loop is CASSLGQLGNTIYF. CDR3 in DNA: TGTGCCAGCAGCTTGGGACAGCTTGGAAACACCATATATTTT.

Relative to its sample, this clonotype is medium-sized (0.01 to 0.1%). V usage is TRBV7-8 and J usage is TRBJ2-3; D is ambiguous. CDR3 length equals 13 residues. The V and J ends lost 5 bases and 4 bases respectively, with 10 bases between them. CDR1 SGHVS and CDR2 FQNEAQ come from the germline V gene. CDR3 amino acids: CASSPTRADTQYF. The CDR3, as DNA: TGTGCCAGCAGCCCAACCCGGGCAGATACGCAGTATTTT.